In its sample, the clone carrying this T cell receptor (beta chain) was seen many times. Its antigen is not identified. PBMCs stored at -80 C, numbering 2 million, were the origin of the unsorted libraries. This entry is derived from a study of neurological immune-mediated disorders. Overall study findings and caveats: The repertoires of 18 of 34 multiple sclerosis patients fell into one related-CDR3 cluster (a possible signature) under phylogenetic grouping.

The cDNA was produced through 5'RACE with 10-nucleotide random UMIs. The yield of each sequencing run was over 170 million TCR-beta sequences from 15-18 subjects. MiXCR was run by TCRdb on the 5' RACE reads, yielding one entry per CDR3 protein. The profile shows 81,000 or so distinct CDR3 sequences, about 5% of them singletons. Germline lookup yields CDR1 LNHDA and CDR2 SQIVND (reference sequence). The CDR3 spans 14 residues. V was pared by 1 base and J by 1 base, with 7 bases between. The receptor was derived from a woman younger than 45 with multiple sclerosis. This chain connects TRBV19 to TRBJ1-1; D remains ambiguous. The specimen sequenced was PBMCs. The CDR3 sequence: CASSIGTENTEAFF. The CDR3 DNA follows: TGTGCCAGTAGTATAGGAACGGAGAACACTGAAGCTTTCTTT.